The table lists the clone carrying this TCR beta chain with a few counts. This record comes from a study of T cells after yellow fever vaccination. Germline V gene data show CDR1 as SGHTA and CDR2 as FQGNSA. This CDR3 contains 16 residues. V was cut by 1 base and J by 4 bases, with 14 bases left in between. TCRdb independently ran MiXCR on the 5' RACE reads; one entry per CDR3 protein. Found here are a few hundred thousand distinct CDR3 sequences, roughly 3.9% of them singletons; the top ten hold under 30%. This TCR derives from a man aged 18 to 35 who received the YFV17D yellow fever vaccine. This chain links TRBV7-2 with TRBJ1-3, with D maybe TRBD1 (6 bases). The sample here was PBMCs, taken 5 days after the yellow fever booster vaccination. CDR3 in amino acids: CASSLGRGAAGNTIYF. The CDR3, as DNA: TGTGCCAGCAGCTTAGGGCGGGGGGCTGCAGGAAACACCATATATTTT.